These 2 T cell receptor beta chains share one sample of origin, sequenced in a study of T cell responses to AZD1222 COVID-19 vaccine. Generated by immunoSEQ multiplex PCR, the TCRdb table keeps only in-frame clones and is missing some. The sample carries under 100,000 clones, approximately 86% recorded once. Specimen: peripheral blood, collected on day 0 of AZD1222 vaccination. These receptors all stem from an adult in good health.

The rearrangement uses TRBV7-7 and TRBJ2-2, with D unresolved. The V gene's germline CDR1 is SSHAT and CDR2 FNYEAQ (reference sequence). Trimming cost V 1 base and J 5 bases, with 14 bases left between them. The CDR3 runs to 16 residues. CDR3 sequence: CASSLGPQRSTGELFF. CDR3 sequence (DNA): TGTGCCAGCAGCTTAGGGCCCCAGCGATCTACCGGGGAGCTGTTTTTT.

The chain couples TRBV3-1 (or the pseudogene TRBV3-2) to TRBJ2-7, with 8 bases matching TRBD2. Germline CDR1 LGHDT, CDR2 YNNKEL (reference sequence). Trimming at V came to 6 bases and at J to 6 bases, leaving 16 bases not matched to a gene. The CDR3 has 16 residues. The CDR3 region is CASRKARSGTSGEQYF. DNA for the CDR3: TGTGCCAGCAGAAAAGCCCGTAGCGGGACTTCCGGCGAGCAGTACTTC.